This passage covers 13 T cell receptor beta chains from one sample sequenced in a study of cytomegalovirus exposure and HLA in healthy donors listed by TCRdb under 2017. Library preparation used the immunoSEQ multiplex PCR assay. A mixture of 60 forward primers for TCR Vbeta segments and 13 reverse primers for TCR Jbeta segments was used in the multiplex PCR. Sourced from immuneACCESS, this table was stored by TCRdb with only in-frame sequences that have V and J called. A share of the clones is absent; for the studies checked, an unresolved V gene accounts for under half, and the remainder has no known explanation. The table for this sample lists over 100,000 clones; roughly three fifths of them were counted only once. Over 4% of the sample is held by the ten biggest clonotypes. Sequencing was done on a sample of PBMCs. These TCRs come from a human donor in good health.

A few counts support this clone. The chain recombines TRBV19 with TRBJ2-7; 13 positions match TRBD2. The CDR3 runs 15 residues. With 5 bases clipped from V and 3 bases from J, the junction kept 4 bases outside the gene matches. The germline gives CDR1 LNHDA, CDR2 SQIVND (reference sequence). The CDR3: CASSARTSGSYEQYF. CDR3 in DNA: TGTGCCAGTAGTGCGAGGACTAGCGGGAGCTACGAGCAGTACTTC. Full variable domain (remainder filled in from reference TRBV19 and TRBJ2-7): DGGITQSPKYLFRKEGQNVTLSCEQNLNHDAMYWYRQDPGQGLRLIYYSQIVNDFQKGDIAEGYSVSREKKESFPLTVTSAQKNPTAFYLCASSARTSGSYEQYFGPGTRLTVT.

The V gene is TRBV9, the J gene TRBJ2-3, with TRBD1 matching over 7 bases. Trimming took 4 bases from V and 0 from J; bases not matched to a gene: 2. Germline-derived CDR1 and CDR2 are SGDLS and YYNGEE. The CDR3 loop spans 14 amino acids. CDR3 DNA: TGTGCCAGCAGCCCAGGGGGTAGCACAGATACGCAGTATTTT. It specifies CASSPGGSTDTQYF.

The chain is built from TRBV19 and TRBJ1-1; 9 positions match TRBD1. The CDR3 loop spans 15 amino acids. With V trimmed by 7 bases and J by 5 bases, 11 bases remained unmatched. Germline assignment: CDR1 LNHDA and CDR2 SQIVND (reference sequence). CDR3 DNA: TGTGCCAGTAATCGCCTGGGACAGGGTTCGACTGAAGCTTTCTTT. This gives the protein CASNRLGQGSTEAFF.

This chain joins TRBV28 and TRBJ1-1; no reliable D call. Germline V lookup: CDR1 MDHEN, CDR2 SYDVKM. The CDR3 length is 12 residues. The CDR3 here is CATRRSNTEAFF. CDR3 nucleotides: TGTGCTACCCGCAGGTCGAACACTGAAGCTTTCTTT. Full variable domain (remainder filled in from reference TRBV28 and TRBJ1-1): DVKVTQSSRYLVKRTGEKVFLECVQDMDHENMFWYRQDPGLGLRLIYFSYDVKMKEKGDIPEGYSVSREKKERFSLILESASTNQTSMYLCATRRSNTEAFFGQGTRLTVV.

The rearrangement uses TRBV30 and TRBJ1-1; 10 nucleotides line up with TRBD1. V shed 3 bases and J 7 bases; nucleotides not matched to a gene: 5. Germline V gives CDR1 GTSNPN, CDR2 SVGIG (reference sequence). CDR3 size: 13 residues. In nucleotides, the CDR3 is TGTGCCTGGAGCCGGACAGGGGGATTTGAAGCTTTCTTT. As protein: CAWSRTGGFEAFF.

This clone was counted only a few times. The chain has TRBV25-1 and TRBJ2-7; D might be TRBD1 (5 bases). The germline gives CDR1 MGHDK, CDR2 SYGVNS. The CDR3 contains 12 residues. Trimming removed 7 bases from V and 4 bases from J, with 11 bases in between. For the CDR3, the DNA is TGTGCCAGCAAAGGGGAAAGGTACGAGCAGTACTTC. This codes for CASKGERYEQYF.

V gene TRBV18 combines with J gene TRBJ2-1, with D perhaps TRBD2 (5 bases). The CDR3 covers 13 residues. Trimming took off 5 bases at V and 3 bases at J, with 8 bases between the two ends. The germline V gene encodes CDR1 KGHSH and CDR2 LQKENI. This CDR3 reads CASSEAGYNEQFF. The CDR3 nucleotides are TGTGCCAGCTCAGAGGCGGGCTACAATGAGCAGTTCTTC.

The V and J genes are TRBV2 and TRBJ1-2; TRBD1 agrees at 11 bases. The J segment lost 8 bases and the V segment lost 7 bases, leaving 3 bases of the junction unmatched. This CDR3 has 12 residues. Germline values: CDR1 SNHLY, CDR2 FYNNEI. The CDR3 reads CASTWTGGGYTF. The CDR3 DNA reads as TGTGCCAGCACGTGGACAGGGGGCGGCTACACCTTC. The variable domain in full, completed from reference TRBV2 and TRBJ1-2, reads EPEVTQTPSHQVTQMGQEVILRCVPISNHLYFYWYRQILGQKVEFLVSFYNNEISEKSEIFDDQFSVERPDGSNFTLKIRSTKLEDSAMYFCASTWTGGGYTFGSGTRLTVV.

This chain uses TRBV18 with TRBJ1-6, with 7 bases lining up with TRBD1. The V and J ends lost 3 bases and 10 bases, in that order; junction bases with no gene match: 9. This CDR3 region has 15 residues. Germline assignment: CDR1 KGHSH and CDR2 LQKENI. The CDR3 DNA reads TGTGCCAGCTCACCGCGCCGGGACAGAACGTCACCCCTCCACTTT. As protein: CASSPRRDRTSPLHF.

This clone was recorded a few times. The chain has TRBV7-6 and TRBJ2-7; 8 nucleotides line up with TRBD1. The CDR3 spans 16 residues. From germline, CDR1 is SGHVS and CDR2 FNYEAQ. V was pared by 1 base and J by 2 bases, with 7 bases of the junction left unmatched. The CDR3 DNA follows: TGTGCCAGCAGCTTAGGAGGGACAGGTAGTCCCTACGAGCAGTACTTC. It yields the protein CASSLGGTGSPYEQYF. The full variable domain, with the rest looked up from reference TRBV7-6 and TRBJ2-7, is GAGVSQSPRYKVTKRGQDVALRCDPISGHVSLYWYRQALGQGPEFLTYFNYEAQQDKSGLPNDRFSAERPEGSISTLTIQRTEQRDSAMYRCASSLGGTGSPYEQYFGPGTRLTVT.

The chain is built from TRBV4-1 and TRBJ2-1; 10 bases agree with TRBD2. The germline V gene has CDR1 MGHRA and CDR2 YSYEKL. V shed 2 bases and J 4 bases; nucleotides not matched to a gene: 5. This CDR3 region has 16 residues. The CDR3 is CASSQLGLANYNEQFF. The CDR3 nucleotides are TGCGCCAGCAGCCAATTGGGACTAGCGAATTACAATGAGCAGTTCTTC.

The chain has TRBV5-6 and TRBJ1-5; perhaps TRBD1 as D (5 bases). With 3 bases removed from V and 6 bases from J, the gap between germline ends came to 10 bases. CDR1 SGHDT and CDR2 YYEEEE come from the germline V gene. The length of the CDR3 is 13 residues. The CDR3 DNA sequence: TGTGCCAGCAGCTCCAGGGACTCTCAGCCCCAGCATTTT. It encodes CASSSRDSQPQHF.

This clone has just one count. The chain uses TRBV5-1 and TRBJ1-3; D possibly corresponds to TRBD1 (5 bases). With 0 bases removed from V and 0 bases from J, the gap between germline ends came to 19 bases. There are 19 residues in the CDR3. CDR1 and CDR2 from the germline V gene are SGHRS and YFSETQ. In DNA form, the CDR3 reads TGCGCCAGCAGCTTGGTCGCGGCGTCGACAGTGCGCTCTGGAAACACCATATATTTT. It specifies CASSLVAASTVRSGNTIYF.